The 11 T cell receptor beta chains given below trace back to one sample, sequenced in a study of T cell responses to AZD1222 COVID-19 vaccine. The method was immunoSEQ multiplex PCR; TCRdb's version includes in-frame clones alone and lacks a portion of them. The sample carries roughly 140,000 clones, 70% to 90% recorded once. The input for sequencing was peripheral blood, taken on day 0 of AZD1222 vaccination. The receptors were sampled from an adult in good health.

This rearrangement joins TRBV28 to TRBJ1-5; TRBD1 agrees at 7 bases. With 10 bases clipped from V and 3 bases from J, the junction kept 9 bases outside the gene matches. The V gene's germline CDR1 is MDHEN and CDR2 SYDVKM. The CDR3 runs 14 residues. CDR3 coding DNA: TGTGCCACCGTAAGAAGGGGGCCCAATCAGCCCCAGCATTTT. Amino acid sequence: CATVRRGPNQPQHF. Together with reference TRBV28 and TRBJ1-5, the CDR3 gives the full variable domain: DVKVTQSSRYLVKRTGEKVFLECVQDMDHENMFWYRQDPGLGLRLIYFSYDVKMKEKGDIPEGYSVSREKKERFSLILESASTNQTSMYLCATVRRGPNQPQHFGDGTRLSIL.

The table lists this clone with a few counts. V and J are TRBV28 and TRBJ1-5, with 7 bases identical to TRBD1. Germline V gene data show CDR1 as MDHEN and CDR2 as SYDVKM. The CDR3 is 16 amino acids. V dropped 6 bases and J dropped 2; count of bases not matched to a gene: 10. The CDR3 is CASSNTGAGGNQPQHF. Written as DNA, the CDR3 is TGTGCCAGCAGCAACACAGGGGCGGGGGGCAATCAGCCCCAGCATTTT.

The CDR3 loop reads CASSSGAALNTEAFF. CDR3 sequence (DNA): TGTGCCAGCAGTTCCGGCGCAGCTTTGAACACTGAAGCTTTCTTT. The rearrangement joins TRBV28 to TRBJ1-1; D ambiguous. The V and J ends lost 4 bases and 0 bases respectively, with 12 bases between them. CDR3 size: 15 residues. Looked up from germline, CDR1 is MDHEN and CDR2 is SYDVKM. Together with reference TRBV28 and TRBJ1-1, the CDR3 gives the full variable domain: DVKVTQSSRYLVKRTGEKVFLECVQDMDHENMFWYRQDPGLGLRLIYFSYDVKMKEKGDIPEGYSVSREKKERFSLILESASTNQTSMYLCASSSGAALNTEAFFGQGTRLTVV.

The rearrangement joins TRBV2 to TRBJ1-3, with TRBD1 as a possible D gene (5 bases). The V end was cut by 7 bases, the J end by 4 bases, with 17 bases between. This CDR3 has 15 amino acids. CDR1 and CDR2 from the germline V gene are SNHLY and FYNNEI. The CDR3 DNA is TGTGCCAGCATCCTGGACCCTAACAGGGGAAACACCATATATTTT. Amino acids: CASILDPNRGNTIYF.

V usage is TRBV5-1 and J usage is TRBJ2-5; D gene unclear. The length of the CDR3 is 13 residues. V gave up 0 bases and J gave up 3 bases, with 6 bases separating them. Germline loops: CDR1 SGHRS, CDR2 YFSETQ. DNA of the CDR3: TGCGCCAGCAGCTTGGGGAACGAAGAGACCCAGTACTTC. Translation: CASSLGNEETQYF.

The chain has TRBV30 and TRBJ1-5, with 9 bases matching TRBD1. CDR3 length: 15 amino acids. CDR1 and CDR2 (germline): GTSNPN, SVGIG (reference sequence). The V gene end was trimmed by 2 bases and the J gene end by 7 bases; junction bases not matched to a gene: 9. CDR3 in DNA: TGTGCCTGGAGTCCCGGACAGGGGTCAGGGCAGCCCCAGCATTTT. This translates into CAWSPGQGSGQPQHF. Looking up the rest from reference TRBV30 and TRBJ1-5 gives the full variable domain: SQTIHQWPATLVQPVGSPLSLECTVEGTSNPNLYWYRQAAGRGLQLLFYSVGIGQISSEVPQNLSASRPQDRQFILSSKKLLLSDSGFYLCAWSPGQGSGQPQHFGDGTRLSIL.

The chain couples TRBV28 to TRBJ2-7; 9 bases are a match to TRBD1. This CDR3 is built from 15 residues. From germline, CDR1 is MDHEN and CDR2 SYDVKM. The V gene end was trimmed by 6 bases and the J gene end by 4 bases; junction bases not matched to a gene: 10. The CDR3 nucleotides read TGTGCCAGCAGCGTTCCGGGACAGGGCGTTTACGAGCAGTACTTC. Its translation: CASSVPGQGVYEQYF.

This clone was seen only once. The junction departs from the called germline gene at one end, perhaps through a read error. The gene calls are TRBV7-9 and TRBJ1-5; D not certain. Germline loops: CDR1 SEHNR, CDR2 FQNEAQ (reference sequence). The CDR3 is 14 residues long. The CDR3 region has the DNA TGTGCCGGCAGCCCGATCTATAGCAATCAGCCCCAGCATTTT. Its protein product is CAGSPIYSNQPQHF. Full variable domain (missing parts from reference TRBV7-9 and TRBJ1-5): DTGVSQNPRHKITKRGQNVTFRCDPISEHNRLYWYRQTLGQGPEFLTYFQNEAQLEKSRLLSDRFSAERPKGSFSTLEIQRTEQGDSAMYLCAGSPIYSNQPQHFGDGTRLSIL.

The chain links TRBV5-1 to TRBJ2-1; the D gene is possibly TRBD2 (6 bases). The V gene's germline CDR1 is SGHRS and CDR2 YFSETQ. The CDR3 has 15 amino acids. V was trimmed by 1 base and J by 6 bases, leaving 14 bases between them. Here the CDR3 reads CASSLMAGLSNEQFF. Here the CDR3 DNA reads TGCGCCAGCAGCTTGATGGCGGGACTGTCCAATGAGCAGTTCTTC.

DNA of the CDR3: TGTGCCAGCAGTCCACCTCCCGGACAGGGGTATGGCTACACCTTC. This codes for CASSPPPGQGYGYTF. The rearrangement links TRBV27 to TRBJ1-2; 9 bases are a match to TRBD1. Trimming cost V 5 bases and J 5 bases; bases outside gene matches: 9. The germline gives CDR1 MNHEY, CDR2 SMNVEV (reference sequence). This CDR3 contains 15 residues.

A few counts support this clone. The chain carries TRBV7-6 and TRBJ2-2, with 7 bases fitting TRBD2. This CDR3 has 16 residues. Germline assignment: CDR1 SGHVS and CDR2 FNYEAQ. With 2 bases clipped from V and 4 bases from J, the junction kept 7 bases outside the gene matches. This chain's CDR3 is CASSLSAGLGTGELFF. The CDR3 coding sequence is TGTGCCAGCAGCTTATCAGCAGGACTAGGCACCGGGGAGCTGTTTTTT.